This TCR beta chain appears in the sequencing data of a study of OX40 agonist ivuxolimab in advanced cancers. Some background on the complete study: Ivuxolimab was a fully human IgG2 agonistic monoclonal antibody targeting the costimulatory receptor OX40 (CD134). The monotherapy dose-escalation portion (N ≈ 52 patients) of the phase I ivuxolimab trial is reported in the paper. Three dose-escalation patients achieved partial responses, one with hepatocellular carcinoma and two with cutaneous melanoma. Patients were allowed to have had prior anti-PD-1, anti-PD-L1 or anti-CTLA-4 therapy, and roughly 40% of the dose-escalation patients had been treated with checkpoint inhibitors. The point of sequencing TCRbeta in the periphery was to test whether ivuxolimab changed TCR sequence diversity and drove clonal T-cell expansion. Of the roughly 52 dose-escalation patients, hepatocellular carcinoma was present in around 19, melanoma in around 15, renal cell carcinoma in 9 and head and neck cancer in 9. The dose-escalation cohort was 82.7% male with a mean age of approximately 60 years, ranging from 23 to 79. Intravenous ivuxolimab was administered to patients every 2 weeks at six dose levels: 0.01, 0.1, 0.3, 1.5, 3 and 10 mg/kg.

This clone was recorded only once. It lacks a known antigen. It has no much larger one-base neighbor in the sample; base qualities were not kept. To sequence the TCRbeta CDR3 region, genomic DNA was isolated from the sorted cells. The immunoSEQ Assay was used to sequence the TCRbeta CDR3 regions. The table was pulled from immuneACCESS by TCRdb, which kept in-frame rearrangements only. Such tables lose some clones; where checked, under half of the loss comes from unresolved V genes, and the rest has no known cause. The sample table shows about 55,000 clones, and almost 90% are seen once. Of the sample, roughly 7% falls within the top ten clones. On the study overall, not on this receptor specifically: Antigen specificity was not determined for the clonally expanded peripheral T cells. Clonal expansion of both CD4+ and CD8+ blood T cells was observed from baseline to week 6 at doses 0.1 to 3.0 mg/kg. After ivuxolimab, expanded clones were on average more numerous among CD8+ T cells than among CD4+ T cells. In the 0.1-3.0 mg/kg groups, partial responders were among the patients with the lowest normalized peripheral clonal expansion, particularly in CD8+ T cells. Low levels of normalized T-cell clonal expansion were also seen in some patients who did not respond.

CDR1 and CDR2, per the germline V gene (reference sequence), are LNHNV and YYDKDF. Reading from cysteine to phenylalanine, the CDR3 counts 14 amino acids. The read is trimmed to its CDR3 DNA, 42 bases read in frame from base 1. Unmatched junction bases come to 2, with V trimmed by 2 bases and J by 3 bases. Patients with autoimmune disease history or receiving systemic immunosuppression were excluded from the trial. Peripheral blood for TCR sequencing was collected from all dose cohorts at baseline, on cycle 4 day 1, and on cycle 7 day 1. The samples were taken from a phase I, first-in-human, multicenter, open-label dose-escalation trial of ivuxolimab. Adults with locally advanced or metastatic melanoma, renal cell carcinoma, hepatocellular carcinoma or head and neck squamous cell carcinoma were enrolled in the trial. Before TCR sequencing, CD4+ and CD8+ T cells were separately sorted from peripheral blood.

The chain is made from TRBV15 and TRBJ2-7; 9 bases in between match TRBD2. This TCR was sampled from an adult with an advanced solid tumor such as melanoma, head and neck, liver or kidney cancer. Sequencing used CD4+ or CD8+ T cells sorted from blood, obtained in a trial of the OX40 agonist ivuxolimab. The base sequence is TGTGCCACCAGCAGAAGGACTAGCGTCTACGAGCAGTACTTC. This translates into CATSRRTSVYEQYF.